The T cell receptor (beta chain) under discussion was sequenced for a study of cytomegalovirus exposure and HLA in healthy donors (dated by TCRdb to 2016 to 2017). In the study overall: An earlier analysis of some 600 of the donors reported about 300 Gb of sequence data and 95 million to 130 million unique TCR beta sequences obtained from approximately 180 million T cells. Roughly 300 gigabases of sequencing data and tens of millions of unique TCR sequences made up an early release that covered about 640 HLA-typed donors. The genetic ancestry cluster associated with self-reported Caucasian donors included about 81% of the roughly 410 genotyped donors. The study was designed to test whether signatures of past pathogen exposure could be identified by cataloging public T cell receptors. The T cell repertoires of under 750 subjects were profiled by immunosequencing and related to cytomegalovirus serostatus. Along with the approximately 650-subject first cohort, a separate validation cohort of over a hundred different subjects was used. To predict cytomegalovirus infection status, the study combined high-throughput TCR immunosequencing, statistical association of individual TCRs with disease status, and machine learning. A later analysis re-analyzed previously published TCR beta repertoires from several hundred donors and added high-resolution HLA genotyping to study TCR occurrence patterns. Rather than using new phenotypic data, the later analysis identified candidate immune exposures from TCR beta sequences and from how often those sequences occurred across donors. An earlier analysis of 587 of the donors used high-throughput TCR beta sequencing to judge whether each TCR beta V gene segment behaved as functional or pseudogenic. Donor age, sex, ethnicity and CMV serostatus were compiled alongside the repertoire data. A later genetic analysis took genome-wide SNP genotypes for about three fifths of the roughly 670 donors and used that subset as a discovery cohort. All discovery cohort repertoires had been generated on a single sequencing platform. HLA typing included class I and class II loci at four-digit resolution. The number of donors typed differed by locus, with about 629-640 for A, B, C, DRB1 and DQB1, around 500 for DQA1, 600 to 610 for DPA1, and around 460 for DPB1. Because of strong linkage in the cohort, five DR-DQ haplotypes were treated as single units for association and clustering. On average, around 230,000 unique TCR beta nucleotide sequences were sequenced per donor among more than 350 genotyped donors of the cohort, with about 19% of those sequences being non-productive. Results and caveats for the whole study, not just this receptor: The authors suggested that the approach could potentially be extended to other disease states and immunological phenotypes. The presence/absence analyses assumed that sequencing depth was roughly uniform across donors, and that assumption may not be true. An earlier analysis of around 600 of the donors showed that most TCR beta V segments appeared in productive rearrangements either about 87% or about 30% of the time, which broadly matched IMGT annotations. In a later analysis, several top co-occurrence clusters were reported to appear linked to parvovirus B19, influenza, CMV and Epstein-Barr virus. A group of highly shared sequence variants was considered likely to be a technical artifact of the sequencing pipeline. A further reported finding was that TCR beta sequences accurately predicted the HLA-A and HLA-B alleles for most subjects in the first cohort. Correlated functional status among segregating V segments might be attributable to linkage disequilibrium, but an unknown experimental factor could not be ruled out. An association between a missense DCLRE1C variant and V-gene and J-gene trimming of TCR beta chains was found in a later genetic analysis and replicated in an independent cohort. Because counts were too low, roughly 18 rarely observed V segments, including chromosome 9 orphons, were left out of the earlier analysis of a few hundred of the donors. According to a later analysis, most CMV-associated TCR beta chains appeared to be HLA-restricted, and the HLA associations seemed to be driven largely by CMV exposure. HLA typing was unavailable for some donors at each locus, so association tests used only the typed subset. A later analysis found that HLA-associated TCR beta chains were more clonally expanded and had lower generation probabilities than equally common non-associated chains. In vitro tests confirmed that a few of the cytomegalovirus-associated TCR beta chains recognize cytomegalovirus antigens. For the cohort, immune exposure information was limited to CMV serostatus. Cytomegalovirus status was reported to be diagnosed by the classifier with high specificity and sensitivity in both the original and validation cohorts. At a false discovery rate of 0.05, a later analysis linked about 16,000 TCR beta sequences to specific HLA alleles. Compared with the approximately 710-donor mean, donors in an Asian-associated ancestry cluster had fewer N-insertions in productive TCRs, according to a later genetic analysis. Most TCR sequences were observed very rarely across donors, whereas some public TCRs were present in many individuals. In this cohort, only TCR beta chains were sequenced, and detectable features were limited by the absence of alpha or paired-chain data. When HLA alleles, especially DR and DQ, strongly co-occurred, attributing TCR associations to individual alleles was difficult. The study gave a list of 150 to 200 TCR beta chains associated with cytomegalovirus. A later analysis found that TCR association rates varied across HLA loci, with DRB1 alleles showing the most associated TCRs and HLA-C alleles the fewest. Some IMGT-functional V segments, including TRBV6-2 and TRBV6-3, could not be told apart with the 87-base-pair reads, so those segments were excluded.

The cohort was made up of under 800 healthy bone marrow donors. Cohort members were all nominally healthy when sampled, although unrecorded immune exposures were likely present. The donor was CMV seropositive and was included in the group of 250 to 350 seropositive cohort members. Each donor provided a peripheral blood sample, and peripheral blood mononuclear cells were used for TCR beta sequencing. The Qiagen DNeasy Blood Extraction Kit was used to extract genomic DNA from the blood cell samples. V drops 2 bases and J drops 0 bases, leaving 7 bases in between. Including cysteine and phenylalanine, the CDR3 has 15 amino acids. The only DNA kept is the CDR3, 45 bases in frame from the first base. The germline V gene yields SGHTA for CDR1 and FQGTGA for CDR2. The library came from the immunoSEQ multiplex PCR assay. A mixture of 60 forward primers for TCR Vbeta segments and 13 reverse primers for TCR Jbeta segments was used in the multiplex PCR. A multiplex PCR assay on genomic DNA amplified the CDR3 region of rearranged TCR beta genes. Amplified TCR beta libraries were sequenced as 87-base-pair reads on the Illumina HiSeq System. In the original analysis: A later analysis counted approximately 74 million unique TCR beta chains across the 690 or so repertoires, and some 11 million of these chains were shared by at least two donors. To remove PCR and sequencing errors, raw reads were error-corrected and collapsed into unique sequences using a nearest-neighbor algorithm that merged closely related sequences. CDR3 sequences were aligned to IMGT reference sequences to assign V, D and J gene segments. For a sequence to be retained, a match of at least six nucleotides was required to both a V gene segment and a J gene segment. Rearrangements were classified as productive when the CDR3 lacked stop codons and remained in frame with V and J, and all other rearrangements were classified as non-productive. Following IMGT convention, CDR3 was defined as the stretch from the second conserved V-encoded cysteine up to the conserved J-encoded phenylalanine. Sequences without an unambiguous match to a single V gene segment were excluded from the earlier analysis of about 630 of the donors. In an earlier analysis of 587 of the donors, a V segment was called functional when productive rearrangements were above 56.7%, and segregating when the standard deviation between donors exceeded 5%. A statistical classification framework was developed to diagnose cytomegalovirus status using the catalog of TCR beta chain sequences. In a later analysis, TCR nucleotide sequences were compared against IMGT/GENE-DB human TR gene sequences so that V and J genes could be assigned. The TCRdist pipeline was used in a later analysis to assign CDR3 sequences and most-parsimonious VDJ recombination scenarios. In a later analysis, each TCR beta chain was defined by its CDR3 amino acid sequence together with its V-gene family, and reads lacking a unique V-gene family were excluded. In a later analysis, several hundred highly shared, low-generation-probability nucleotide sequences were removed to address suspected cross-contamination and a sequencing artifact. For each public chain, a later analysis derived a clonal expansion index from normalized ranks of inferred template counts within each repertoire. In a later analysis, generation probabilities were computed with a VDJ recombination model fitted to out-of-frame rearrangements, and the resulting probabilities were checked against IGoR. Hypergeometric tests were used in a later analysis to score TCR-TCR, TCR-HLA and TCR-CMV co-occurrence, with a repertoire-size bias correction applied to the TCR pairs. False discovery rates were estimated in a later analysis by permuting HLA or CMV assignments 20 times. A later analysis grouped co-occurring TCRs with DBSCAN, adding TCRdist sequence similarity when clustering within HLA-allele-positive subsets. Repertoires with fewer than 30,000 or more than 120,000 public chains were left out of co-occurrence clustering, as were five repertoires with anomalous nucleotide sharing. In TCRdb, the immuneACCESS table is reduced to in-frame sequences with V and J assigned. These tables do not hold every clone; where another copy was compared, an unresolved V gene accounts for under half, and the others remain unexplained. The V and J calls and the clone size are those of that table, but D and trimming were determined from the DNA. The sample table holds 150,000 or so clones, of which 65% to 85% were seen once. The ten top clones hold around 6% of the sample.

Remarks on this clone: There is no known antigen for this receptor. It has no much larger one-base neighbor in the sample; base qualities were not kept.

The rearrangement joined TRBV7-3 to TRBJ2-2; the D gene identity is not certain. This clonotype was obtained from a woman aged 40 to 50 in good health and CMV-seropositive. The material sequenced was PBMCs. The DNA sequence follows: TGTGCCAGCAGCTTAGAAGCGACGAACACCGGGGAGCTGTTTTTT. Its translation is CASSLEATNTGELFF. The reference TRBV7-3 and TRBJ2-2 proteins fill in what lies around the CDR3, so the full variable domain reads GAGVSQTPSNKVTEKGKYVELRCDPISGHTALYWYRQSLGQGPEFLIYFQGTGAADDSGLPNDRFFAVRPEGSVSTLKIQRTERGDSAVYLCASSLEATNTGELFFGEGSRLTVL.